This entry describes one TCR beta chain. Its antigen is still unknown. UMIs were included in TCR beta cDNA generated by 5'RACE template switching. From its re-call of the 5' RACE reads, TCRdb lists each CDR3 protein once, without DNA. In total, the table holds 300,000 to 500,000 distinct CDR3 sequences. Germline V gives CDR1 SQVTM, CDR2 ANQGSEA. The CDR3 has 12 residues. The sample comes from a study of T cells expressing NK-cell markers. Background on the study: Among the eight sequenced donors, seven tested HCMV-seropositive and one tested seronegative.

Overall study findings and caveats: The contribution of dominant NKG2C+ clonotypes to CD8+ T cells in about six donors was roughly 1.0-7.5%. It is unclear if expanded NKG2C-expressing clones target HCMV antigens.

The chain uses TRBV29-1 and TRBJ2-1. The sequence derives from a woman between 50 and 59 years old in good health. The sequencing input was blood T cells: a sorted CD56 or NKG2C T cell subset, CD4+ or CD8+ T cells, or bulk PBMC T cells (not recorded which). CDR3 in amino acids: CSVEVRSNEQFF.